The clone carrying this T cell receptor beta chain has a handful of counts. This sample was included in a study of blood T cell repertoires in COVID-19. Study-level background: Acute and convalescent COVID-19 samples came from the United States, Italy and Spain. PBMCs, B-cell-depleted T cells, or T cells were the source of the cDNA or gDNA that made up the material.

As processed by the authors: Estimates of nucleated cell counts were drawn from the amplification of reference gene primers. Profiling relied on immunoSEQ multiplex PCR, and the TCRdb table lists in-frame clones only, not all of them. The V and J calls and clone size were taken over from that table, and D and trimming were inferred from the DNA. The data contain roughly 69,000 clones, around four fifths of them singletons. This CDR3 comprises 13 residues. Germline loops: CDR1 KGHSH, CDR2 LQKENI. The V and J ends lost 5 bases and 8 bases, in that order; junction bases with no gene match: 3. This chain uses TRBV18 with TRBJ2-6; TRBD1 matches at 7 bases. This TCR was recovered from a woman aged 50 to 65 with acute or convalescent COVID-19. The sequenced material came from peripheral blood. The CDR3 DNA is TGTGCCAGCTCAGGGACAGCCACCAACGTCCTGACTTTC. It yields the protein CASSGTATNVLTF.